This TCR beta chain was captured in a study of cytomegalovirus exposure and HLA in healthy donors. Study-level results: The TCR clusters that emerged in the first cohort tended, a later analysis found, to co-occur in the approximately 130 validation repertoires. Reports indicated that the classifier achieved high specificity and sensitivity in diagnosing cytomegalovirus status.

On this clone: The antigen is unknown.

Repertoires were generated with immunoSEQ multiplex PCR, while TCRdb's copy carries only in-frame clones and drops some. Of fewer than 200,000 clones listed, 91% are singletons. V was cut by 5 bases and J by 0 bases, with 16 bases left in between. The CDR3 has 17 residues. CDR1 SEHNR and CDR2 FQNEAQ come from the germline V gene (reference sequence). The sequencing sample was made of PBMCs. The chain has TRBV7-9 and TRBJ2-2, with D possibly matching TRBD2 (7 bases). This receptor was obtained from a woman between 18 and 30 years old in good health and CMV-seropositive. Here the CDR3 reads CASSRRGGGPNTGELFF. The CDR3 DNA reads TGTGCCAGCAGCAGGCGAGGCGGGGGCCCGAACACCGGGGAGCTGTTTTTT.